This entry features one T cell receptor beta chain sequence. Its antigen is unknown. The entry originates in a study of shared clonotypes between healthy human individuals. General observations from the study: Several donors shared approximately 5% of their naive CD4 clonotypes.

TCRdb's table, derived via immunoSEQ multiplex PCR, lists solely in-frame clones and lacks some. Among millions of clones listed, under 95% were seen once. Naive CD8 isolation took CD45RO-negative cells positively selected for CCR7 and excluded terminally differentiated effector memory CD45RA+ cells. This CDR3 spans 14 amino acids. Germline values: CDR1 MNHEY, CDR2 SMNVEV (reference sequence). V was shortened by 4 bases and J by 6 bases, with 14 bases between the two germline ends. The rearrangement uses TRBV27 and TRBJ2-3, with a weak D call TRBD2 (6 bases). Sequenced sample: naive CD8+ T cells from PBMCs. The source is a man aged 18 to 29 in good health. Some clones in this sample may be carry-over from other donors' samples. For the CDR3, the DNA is TGTGCCAGCAGTTGGCGGGGTAGGGTTGATACGCAGTATTTT. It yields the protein CASSWRGRVDTQYF.